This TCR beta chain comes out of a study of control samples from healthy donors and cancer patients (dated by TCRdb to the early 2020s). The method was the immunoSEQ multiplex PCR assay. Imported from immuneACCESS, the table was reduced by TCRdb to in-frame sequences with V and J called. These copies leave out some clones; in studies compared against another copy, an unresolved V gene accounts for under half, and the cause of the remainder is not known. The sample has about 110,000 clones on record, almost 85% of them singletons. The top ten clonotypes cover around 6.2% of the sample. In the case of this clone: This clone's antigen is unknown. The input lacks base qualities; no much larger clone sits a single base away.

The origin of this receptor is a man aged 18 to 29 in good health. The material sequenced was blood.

The base sequence is TGTGCCAGCAGTACCCTACCTACGGACCCCGACTACGAGCAGTACTTC. Its coded protein is CASSTLPTDPDYEQYF. The rearranged segments are TRBV28 and TRBJ2-7; the D gene cannot be named for sure. CDR1 is given as MDHEN and CDR2 as SYDVKM, both from the germline V gene. The CDR3 spans 16 residues, from the cysteine through the phenylalanine. Left in the record is the CDR3 DNA by itself, 48 bases read in frame from the first base. Deletion took 5 bases off V and 3 bases off J, with a span of 20 bases between the germline ends.